One and the same sample provided the 20 T cell receptor beta chains below, sequenced in a study of blood T cell repertoires in COVID-19. Measured with immunoSEQ multiplex PCR; TCRdb has only the in-frame clones, and not every one. Of about 120,000 clones in the sample, less than 95% are singletons; the top ten hold under 2%. Sequenced: peripheral blood. Receptors were obtained from a human donor with active COVID-19. The donor label of this sample is uncertain.

V gene TRBV4-3 combines with J gene TRBJ2-3; 10 positions agree with TRBD2. Germline V lookup: CDR1 LGHNA, CDR2 YSLEER. V was clipped by 4 bases and J by 3 bases; unmatched bases: 7. The CDR3 consists of 16 residues. CDR3 DNA sequence: TGCGCCAGCAGCCGCATACTAGCGGGGCTAACAGATACGCAGTATTTT. Its translation is CASSRILAGLTDTQYF.

The chain joins TRBV4-1 to TRBJ1-5; D call uncertain. Germline CDR1 MGHRA, CDR2 YSYEKL. The germline V and J ends were trimmed by 0 bases and 0 bases, with 12 bases remaining between them. CDR3 length: 17 amino acids. CDR3 loop: CASSQDRRGYSNQPQHF. In DNA, the CDR3 is TGCGCCAGCAGCCAAGATCGCCGCGGTTATAGCAATCAGCCCCAGCATTTT.

The rearrangement uses TRBV7-9 and TRBJ2-6, with 9 bases fitting TRBD1. Trimming cost V 5 bases and J 2 bases; bases outside gene matches: 16. This CDR3 comprises 20 residues. Looked up from germline, CDR1 is SEHNR and CDR2 is FQNEAQ (reference sequence). As DNA, the CDR3 is TGTGCCAGCAGCACTCGGGCAGGGACAGGGAATGTAGCTGGGGCCAACGTCCTGACTTTC. Translating gives CASSTRAGTGNVAGANVLTF. The variable domain in full, completed from reference TRBV7-9 and TRBJ2-6, reads DTGVSQNPRHKITKRGQNVTFRCDPISEHNRLYWYRQTLGQGPEFLTYFQNEAQLEKSRLLSDRFSAERPKGSFSTLEIQRTEQGDSAMYLCASSTRAGTGNVAGANVLTFGAGSRLTVL.

This rearrangement joins TRBV28 to TRBJ1-5, with D maybe TRBD1 (6 bases). Germline V gene data show CDR1 as MDHEN and CDR2 as SYDVKM. The V and J ends lost 6 bases and 0 bases respectively, with 15 bases between them. The CDR3 runs to 16 residues. The CDR3 DNA sequence: TGTGCCAGCAGCTACCGAGGGACATATAGCAATCAGCCCCAGCATTTT. Translation gives CASSYRGTYSNQPQHF.

This rearrangement joins TRBV6-5 to TRBJ2-7; weak D call: TRBD1 (6 bases). The V gene lost 0 bases and the J gene lost 2 bases, with 11 bases spanning the gap. This CDR3 has 15 amino acids. Per germline, CDR1 MNHEY and CDR2 SVGAGI. Here the CDR3 reads CASSYSVGAAYEQYF. In DNA form, the CDR3 reads TGTGCCAGCAGTTACTCGGTGGGGGCGGCCTACGAGCAGTACTTC.

The chain employs TRBV18 and TRBJ2-7; the D gene is possibly TRBD2 (5 bases). Germline V gives CDR1 KGHSH, CDR2 LQKENI. Deletions cut 3 bases from V and 1 base from J, with 7 bases between. The CDR3 totals 13 residues. The CDR3 sequence: CASSPRESYEQYF. CDR3 nucleotide sequence: TGTGCCAGCTCACCCCGGGAATCCTACGAGCAGTACTTC.

The rearrangement joins TRBV7-9 to TRBJ1-1; no reliable D call. Trimming shortened V by 2 bases and J by 1 base, and 5 bases separated the two germline ends. CDR1 is SEHNR, CDR2 FQNEAQ, per germline (reference sequence). This CDR3 has 13 residues. The chain's CDR3 is CASSLIGNTEAFF. In DNA, the CDR3 is TGTGCCAGCAGCTTAATCGGGAACACTGAAGCTTTCTTT.

The rearrangement joins TRBV19 to TRBJ1-1; weak D call: TRBD1 (5 bases). The germline CDR1 and CDR2 sequences are LNHDA and SQIVND (reference sequence). There are 13 residues in the CDR3. Between the trimmed V and J ends, which lost 6 bases and 1 base, there was a span of 9 bases. The CDR3 DNA sequence: TGTGCCAGTAGAGCGGGGGAGAACACTGAAGCTTTCTTT. Translation: CASRAGENTEAFF. The whole variable domain, remainder taken from reference TRBV19 and TRBJ1-1, is DGGITQSPKYLFRKEGQNVTLSCEQNLNHDAMYWYRQDPGQGLRLIYYSQIVNDFQKGDIAEGYSVSREKKESFPLTVTSAQKNPTAFYLCASRAGENTEAFFGQGTRLTVV.

The chain links TRBV13 to TRBJ2-2, with TRBD1 matching 7 bases. The CDR3 is 13 amino acids. CDR1 and CDR2 (germline): PRHDT, FYEKMQ (reference sequence). The trim removed 4 bases at V and 7 bases at J, leaving 3 bases unmatched. CDR3 sequence: CASSWGTVGELFF. The CDR3 nucleotides read TGTGCCAGCAGCTGGGGGACAGTCGGGGAGCTGTTTTTT.

This chain connects TRBV27 to TRBJ1-6; TRBD1 matches at 9 bases. Germline lookup yields CDR1 MNHEY and CDR2 SMNVEV (reference sequence). The CDR3 sequence is 16 residues long. Trimming at V came to 6 bases and at J to 8 bases, leaving 11 bases not matched to a gene. CDR3 loop: CASSRDRGVTYSPLHF. The CDR3 nucleotides are TGTGCCAGCAGCCGCGACAGGGGGGTGACTTATTCACCCCTCCACTTT.

In this sample, this clone turned up once. The rearrangement uses TRBV7-2 and TRBJ2-7; maybe TRBD2 (6 bases). Germline values: CDR1 SGHTA, CDR2 FQGNSA. Trimming took 5 bases from V and 5 from J, leaving 16 bases between them. CDR3 length: 14 amino acids. Here the CDR3 DNA reads TGTGCCAGCAGCAGGTTGGGGGGTCAAAACGAGCAGTACTTC. Its translation: CASSRLGGQNEQYF.

The chain links TRBV4-1 to TRBJ1-6; D might be TRBD1 (5 bases). Germline-derived CDR1 and CDR2 are MGHRA and YSYEKL. This CDR3 region has 14 residues. Trimming took off 4 bases at V and 10 bases at J, with 14 bases between the two ends. CDR3: CASSPKGVESPLHF. CDR3 DNA sequence: TGCGCCAGCAGCCCCAAAGGGGTCGAATCACCCCTCCACTTT.

This rearrangement joins TRBV7-2 to TRBJ2-5; 9 bases line up with TRBD2. Unmatched junction bases numbered 9, after V lost 0 bases and J lost 7 bases. The CDR3 spans 16 residues. From germline, CDR1 is SGHTA and CDR2 FQGNSA. The CDR3 here is CASSLAFRAAGGTQYF. CDR3 sequence (DNA): TGTGCCAGCAGCTTAGCGTTTCGGGCAGCGGGGGGGACCCAGTACTTC.

This clone was seen only once. This chain links TRBV4-1 with TRBJ1-6; possible D gene TRBD1, 5 bases. The CDR3 is made up of 19 amino acids. Looked up from germline, CDR1 is MGHRA and CDR2 is YSYEKL. V lost 0 bases and J lost 9, with 24 bases in between. CDR3 region: CASSQDLTTAPRFFSPLHF. The CDR3 nucleotides are TGCGCCAGCAGCCAAGATCTTACGACAGCTCCCCGTTTTTTTTCACCCCTCCACTTT.

The chain is built from TRBV4-1 and TRBJ2-3; 10 bases agree with TRBD1. V trimming: 2 bases; J trimming: 3 bases; junction bases outside the gene matches: 5. The germline gives CDR1 MGHRA, CDR2 YSYEKL. The length of the CDR3 is 16 residues. The CDR3 reads CASSQLDRGRTDTQYF. CDR3 DNA sequence: TGCGCCAGCAGCCAATTAGACAGGGGGCGTACAGATACGCAGTATTTT.

This rearrangement joins TRBV4-3 to TRBJ1-6, with 8 positions matching TRBD1. This CDR3 has 16 amino acids. CDR1 is LGHNA, CDR2 YSLEER, per germline. J was trimmed by 8 bases and V by 4 bases; bases with no gene match: 10. The CDR3 DNA sequence: TGCGCCAGCAGCCCAGTCCCCGGACAGGGTTATTCACCCCTCCACTTT. Protein: CASSPVPGQGYSPLHF.

DNA of the CDR3: TGCGCCAGCAGCCACCTTACAGGGGTCGATGAGACCCAGTACTTC. Its protein is CASSHLTGVDETQYF. The gene calls are TRBV4-1 and TRBJ2-5; 7 positions agree with TRBD1. V gave up 3 bases and J gave up 5 bases; unmatched junction bases: 9. Germline V gene lookup returns CDR1 MGHRA and CDR2 YSYEKL. The CDR3 runs to 15 residues.

J is TRBJ2-7 and V is TRBV5-1; the D is unclear. With 1 base removed from V and 7 bases from J, the gap between germline ends came to 15 bases. The CDR3 sequence is 14 residues long. Germline lookup yields CDR1 SGHRS and CDR2 YFSETQ. CDR3 sequence: CASSLWSSVWEQYF. The CDR3 nucleotides read TGCGCCAGCAGCTTGTGGAGTTCGGTCTGGGAGCAGTACTTC.

The chain is built from TRBV7-2 and TRBJ1-3; TRBD1 is a possible D gene (6 bases). This CDR3 is 16 amino acids long. V lost 4 bases to trimming and J lost 0 bases, with 13 bases between them. Germline V gene lookup returns CDR1 SGHTA and CDR2 FQGNSA. The CDR3 spells CASSSTGPSSGNTIYF. The CDR3 region has the DNA TGTGCCAGCAGCTCAACAGGGCCGAGCTCTGGAAACACCATATATTTT.

Comments on this clone: The same CDR3 can be traced to other DNA sequences in this sample. Here the CDR3 DNA reads TGTGCCAGCAGTTACTCTGGGGGAGGCACTGAAGCTTTCTTT. This translates into CASSYSGGGTEAFF. J is TRBJ1-1 and V is TRBV6-5, with D perhaps matching TRBD1 (5 bases). Trimming stripped 0 bases from V and 4 bases from J, with 9 bases between. The germline CDR1 and CDR2 sequences are MNHEY and SVGAGI. The CDR3 sequence is 14 residues long.